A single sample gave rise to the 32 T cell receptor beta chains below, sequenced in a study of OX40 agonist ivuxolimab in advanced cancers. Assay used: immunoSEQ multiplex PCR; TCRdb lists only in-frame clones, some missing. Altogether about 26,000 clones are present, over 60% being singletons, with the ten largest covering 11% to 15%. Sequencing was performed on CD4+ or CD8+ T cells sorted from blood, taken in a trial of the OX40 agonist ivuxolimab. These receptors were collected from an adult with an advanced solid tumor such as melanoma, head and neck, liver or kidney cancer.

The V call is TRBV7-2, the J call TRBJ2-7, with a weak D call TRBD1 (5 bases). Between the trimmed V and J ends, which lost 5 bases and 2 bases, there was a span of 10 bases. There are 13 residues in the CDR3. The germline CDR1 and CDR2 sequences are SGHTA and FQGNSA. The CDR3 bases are TGTGCCAGCAGCCCAGTAGGGGCCTACGAGCAGTACTTC. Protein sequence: CASSPVGAYEQYF.

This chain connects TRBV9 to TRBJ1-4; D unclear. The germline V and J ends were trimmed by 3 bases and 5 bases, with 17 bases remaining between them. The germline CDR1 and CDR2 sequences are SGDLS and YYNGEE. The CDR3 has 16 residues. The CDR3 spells CASSAILWRSNEKLFF. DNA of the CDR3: TGTGCCAGCAGCGCAATTTTGTGGCGTTCCAATGAAAAACTGTTTTTT.

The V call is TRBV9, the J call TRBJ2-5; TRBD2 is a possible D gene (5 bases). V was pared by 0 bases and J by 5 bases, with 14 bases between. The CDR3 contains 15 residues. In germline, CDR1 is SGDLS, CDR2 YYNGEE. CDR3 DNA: TGTGCCAGCAGCGTAGTTGGCGGCGGCGGGGAGACCCAGTACTTC. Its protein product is CASSVVGGGGETQYF.

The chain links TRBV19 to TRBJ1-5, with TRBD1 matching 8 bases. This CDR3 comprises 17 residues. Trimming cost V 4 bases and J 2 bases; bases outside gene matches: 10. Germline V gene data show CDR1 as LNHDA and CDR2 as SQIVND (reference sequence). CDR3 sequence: CASSKTQGAAGNQPQHF. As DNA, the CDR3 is TGTGCCAGTAGTAAAACCCAGGGGGCAGCTGGCAATCAGCCCCAGCATTTT.

The CDR3 protein is CATKGTGSGGSYGYTF. As DNA, the CDR3 is TGTGCCACCAAAGGGACAGGGTCAGGGGGGTCCTATGGCTACACCTTC. The genes are TRBV10-3 and TRBJ1-2; TRBD1 agrees at 9 bases. Germline loops: CDR1 ENHRY, CDR2 SYGVKD. V shed 10 bases, J shed 4 bases, and the junction held 16 bases outside the gene matches. This CDR3 has 16 amino acids.

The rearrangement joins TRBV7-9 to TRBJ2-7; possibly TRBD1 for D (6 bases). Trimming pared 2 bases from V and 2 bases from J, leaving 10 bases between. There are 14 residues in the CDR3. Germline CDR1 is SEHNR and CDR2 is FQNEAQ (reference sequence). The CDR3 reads CASSLYQGPYEQYF. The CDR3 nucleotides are TGTGCCAGCAGCTTATATCAGGGGCCCTACGAGCAGTACTTC.

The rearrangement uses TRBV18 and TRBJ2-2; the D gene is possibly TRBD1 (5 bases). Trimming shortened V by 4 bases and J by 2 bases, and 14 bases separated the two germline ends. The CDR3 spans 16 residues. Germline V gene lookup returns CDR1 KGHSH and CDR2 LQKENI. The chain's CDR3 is CASSQTDPINTGELFF. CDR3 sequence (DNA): TGTGCCAGCTCACAGACAGATCCTATTAACACCGGGGAGCTGTTTTTT.

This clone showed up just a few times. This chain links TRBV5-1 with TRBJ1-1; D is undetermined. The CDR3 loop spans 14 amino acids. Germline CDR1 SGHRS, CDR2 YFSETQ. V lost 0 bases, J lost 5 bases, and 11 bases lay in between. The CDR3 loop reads CASSLAPDLTEAFF. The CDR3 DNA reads TGCGCCAGCAGCTTGGCCCCTGACTTAACTGAAGCTTTCTTT.

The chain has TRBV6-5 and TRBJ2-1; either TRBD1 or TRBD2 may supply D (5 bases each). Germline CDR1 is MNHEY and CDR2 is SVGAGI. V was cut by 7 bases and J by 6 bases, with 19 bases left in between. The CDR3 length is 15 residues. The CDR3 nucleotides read TGTGCCAGCAACCGGCCGGGACGCCGAGGCAATGAGCAGTTCTTC. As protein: CASNRPGRRGNEQFF.

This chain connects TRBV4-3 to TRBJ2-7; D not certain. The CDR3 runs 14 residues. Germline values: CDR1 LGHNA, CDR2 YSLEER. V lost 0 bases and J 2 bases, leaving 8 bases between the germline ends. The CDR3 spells CASSQEPRAYEQYF. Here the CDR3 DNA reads TGCGCCAGCAGCCAAGAACCCAGAGCCTACGAGCAGTACTTC.

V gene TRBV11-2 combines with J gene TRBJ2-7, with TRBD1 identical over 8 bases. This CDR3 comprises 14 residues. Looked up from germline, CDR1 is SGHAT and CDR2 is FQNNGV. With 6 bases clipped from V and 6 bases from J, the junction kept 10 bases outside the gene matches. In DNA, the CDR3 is TGTGCCAGCAGGTCTCAGGGGGCCGGGAGCGAGCAGTACTTC. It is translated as CASRSQGAGSEQYF.

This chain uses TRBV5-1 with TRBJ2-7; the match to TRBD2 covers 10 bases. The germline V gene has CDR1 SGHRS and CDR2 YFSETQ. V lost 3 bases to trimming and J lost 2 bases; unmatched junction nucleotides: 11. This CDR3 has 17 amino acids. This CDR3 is CASSSSVLAGGPYEQYF. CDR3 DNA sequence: TGCGCCAGCAGCTCCTCTGTCTTAGCGGGGGGCCCCTACGAGCAGTACTTC. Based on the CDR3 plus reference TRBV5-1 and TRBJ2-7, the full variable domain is KAGVTQTPRYLIKTRGQQVTLSCSPISGHRSVSWYQQTPGQGLQFLFEYFSETQRNKGNFPGRFSGRQFSNSRSEMNVSTLELGDSALYLCASSSSVLAGGPYEQYFGPGTRLTVT.

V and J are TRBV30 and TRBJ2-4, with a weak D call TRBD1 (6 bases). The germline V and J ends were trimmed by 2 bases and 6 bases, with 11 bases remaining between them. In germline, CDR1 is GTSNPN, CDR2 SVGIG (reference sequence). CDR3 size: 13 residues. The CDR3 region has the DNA TGTGCCTGGAGTTTGGGGGCGGGAAACATTCAGTACTTC. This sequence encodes CAWSLGAGNIQYF. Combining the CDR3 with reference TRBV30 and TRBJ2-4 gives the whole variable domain SQTIHQWPATLVQPVGSPLSLECTVEGTSNPNLYWYRQAAGRGLQLLFYSVGIGQISSEVPQNLSASRPQDRQFILSSKKLLLSDSGFYLCAWSLGAGNIQYFGAGTRLSVL.

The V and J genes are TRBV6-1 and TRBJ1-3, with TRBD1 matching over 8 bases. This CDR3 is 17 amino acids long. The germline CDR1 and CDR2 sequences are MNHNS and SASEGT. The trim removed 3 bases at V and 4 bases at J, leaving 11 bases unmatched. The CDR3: CASSDVPQGATGNTIYF. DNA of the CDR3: TGTGCCAGCAGTGATGTGCCCCAGGGGGCGACCGGAAACACCATATATTTT.

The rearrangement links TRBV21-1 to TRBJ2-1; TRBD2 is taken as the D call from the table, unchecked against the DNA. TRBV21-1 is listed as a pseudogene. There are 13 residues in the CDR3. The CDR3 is CASSLWGETLQFF. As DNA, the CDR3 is TGTGCCAGCAGCCTCTGGGGGGAAACTTTGCAGTTCTTC.

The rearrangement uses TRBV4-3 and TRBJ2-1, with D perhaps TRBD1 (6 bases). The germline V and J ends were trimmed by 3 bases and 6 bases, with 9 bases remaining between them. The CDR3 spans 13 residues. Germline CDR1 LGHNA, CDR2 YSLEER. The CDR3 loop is CASSHLGGNEQFF. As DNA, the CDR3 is TGCGCCAGCAGCCACCTAGGGGGCAATGAGCAGTTCTTC.

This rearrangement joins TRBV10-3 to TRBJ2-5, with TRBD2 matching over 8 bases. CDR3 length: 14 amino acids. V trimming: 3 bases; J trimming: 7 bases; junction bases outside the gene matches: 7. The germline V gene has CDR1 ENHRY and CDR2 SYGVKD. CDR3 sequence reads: CAISDGTSGGTQYF. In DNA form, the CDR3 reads TGTGCCATCAGTGACGGAACTAGCGGCGGGACCCAGTACTTC.

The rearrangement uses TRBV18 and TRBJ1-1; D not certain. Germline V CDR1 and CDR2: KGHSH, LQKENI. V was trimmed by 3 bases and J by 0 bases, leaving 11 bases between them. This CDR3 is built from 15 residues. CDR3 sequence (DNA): TGTGCCAGCTCACCGTTCGACACTATGAACACTGAAGCTTTCTTT. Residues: CASSPFDTMNTEAFF.

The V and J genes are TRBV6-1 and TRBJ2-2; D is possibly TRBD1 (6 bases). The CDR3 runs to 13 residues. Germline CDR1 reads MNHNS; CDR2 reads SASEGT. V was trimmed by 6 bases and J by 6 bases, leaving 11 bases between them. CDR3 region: CASRSRGSGELFF. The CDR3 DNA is TGTGCCAGCAGGTCAAGGGGGTCCGGGGAGCTGTTTTTT.

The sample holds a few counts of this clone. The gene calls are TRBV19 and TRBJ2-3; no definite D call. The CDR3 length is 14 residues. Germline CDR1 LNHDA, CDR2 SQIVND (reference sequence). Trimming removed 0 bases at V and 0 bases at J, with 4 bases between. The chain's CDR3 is CASSIDQSTDTQYF. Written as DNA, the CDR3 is TGTGCCAGTAGTATAGACCAGAGCACAGATACGCAGTATTTT.

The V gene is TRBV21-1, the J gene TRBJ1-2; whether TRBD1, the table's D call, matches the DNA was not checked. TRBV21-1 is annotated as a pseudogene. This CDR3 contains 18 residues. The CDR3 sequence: CASSGSITRTGGDYGYTF. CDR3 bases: TGTGCCAGCAGCGGAAGCATAACTAGGACAGGGGGAGACTATGGCTACACCTTC.

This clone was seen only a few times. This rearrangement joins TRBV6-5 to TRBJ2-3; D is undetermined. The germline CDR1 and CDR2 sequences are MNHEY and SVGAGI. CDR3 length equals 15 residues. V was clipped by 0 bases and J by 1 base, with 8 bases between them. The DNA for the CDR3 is TGTGCCAGCAGTTACTCGGTCGGGCGCACAGATACGCAGTATTTT. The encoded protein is CASSYSVGRTDTQYF.

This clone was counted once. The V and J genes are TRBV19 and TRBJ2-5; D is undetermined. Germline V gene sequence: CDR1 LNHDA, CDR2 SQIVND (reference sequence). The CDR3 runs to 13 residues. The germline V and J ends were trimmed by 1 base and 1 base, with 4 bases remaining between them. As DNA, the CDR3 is TGTGCCAGTAGTATAGGGTCCCAAGAGACCCAGTACTTC. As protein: CASSIGSQETQYF.

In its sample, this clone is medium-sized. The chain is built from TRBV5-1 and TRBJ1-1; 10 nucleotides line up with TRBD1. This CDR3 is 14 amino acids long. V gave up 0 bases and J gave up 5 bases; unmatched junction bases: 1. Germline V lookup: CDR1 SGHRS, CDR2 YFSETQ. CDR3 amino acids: CASSLGTGGTEAFF. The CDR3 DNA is TGCGCCAGCAGCTTGGGGACAGGGGGTACTGAAGCTTTCTTT.

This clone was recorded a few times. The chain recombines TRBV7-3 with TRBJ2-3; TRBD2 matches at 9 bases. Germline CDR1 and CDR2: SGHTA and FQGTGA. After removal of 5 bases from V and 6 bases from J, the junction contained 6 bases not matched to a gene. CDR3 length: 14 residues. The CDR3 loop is CASSPGLAGDTQYF. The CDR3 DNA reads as TGTGCCAGCAGCCCGGGACTAGCAGGGGATACGCAGTATTTT.

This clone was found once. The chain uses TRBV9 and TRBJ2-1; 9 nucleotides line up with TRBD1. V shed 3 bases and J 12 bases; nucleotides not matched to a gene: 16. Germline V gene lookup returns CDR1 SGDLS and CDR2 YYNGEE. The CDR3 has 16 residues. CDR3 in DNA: TGTGCCAGCAGCGCGACGGCATTACCAACAGGGGGCGCGCAGTTCTTC. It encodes CASSATALPTGGAQFF.

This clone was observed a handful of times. The CDR3: CASSFTTGELFF. The CDR3 region has the DNA TGTGCCAGCAGTTTTACGACCGGGGAGCTGTTTTTT. V and J are TRBV27 and TRBJ2-2; D gene uncertain. Germline CDR1 reads MNHEY; CDR2 reads SMNVEV (reference sequence). The CDR3 is 12 amino acids. Trimming took off 3 bases at V and 5 bases at J, with 4 bases between the two ends.

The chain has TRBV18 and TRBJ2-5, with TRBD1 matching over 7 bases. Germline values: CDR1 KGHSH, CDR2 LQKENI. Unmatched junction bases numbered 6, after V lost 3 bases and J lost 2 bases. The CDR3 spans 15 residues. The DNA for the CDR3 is TGTGCCAGCTCACCTAAGGGGGCTAAACAAGAGACCCAGTACTTC. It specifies CASSPKGAKQETQYF.

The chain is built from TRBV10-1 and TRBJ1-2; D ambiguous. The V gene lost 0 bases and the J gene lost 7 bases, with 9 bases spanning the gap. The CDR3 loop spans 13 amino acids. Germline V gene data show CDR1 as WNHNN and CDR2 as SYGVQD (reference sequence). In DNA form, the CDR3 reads TGCGCCAGCAGTGAGTCAAAGGATCGTGGCTACACCTTC. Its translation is CASSESKDRGYTF.

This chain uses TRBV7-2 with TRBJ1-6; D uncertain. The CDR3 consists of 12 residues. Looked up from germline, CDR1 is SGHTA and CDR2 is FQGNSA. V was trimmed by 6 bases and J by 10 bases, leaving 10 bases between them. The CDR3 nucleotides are TGTGCCAGCAGTTTTACATGGTCACCCCTCCACTTT. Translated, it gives CASSFTWSPLHF.

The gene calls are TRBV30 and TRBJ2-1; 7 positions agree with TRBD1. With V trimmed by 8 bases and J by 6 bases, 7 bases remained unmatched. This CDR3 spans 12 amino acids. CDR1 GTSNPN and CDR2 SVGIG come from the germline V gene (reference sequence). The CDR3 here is CAHRGGGNEQFF. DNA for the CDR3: TGTGCCCACAGGGGCGGTGGCAATGAGCAGTTCTTC.

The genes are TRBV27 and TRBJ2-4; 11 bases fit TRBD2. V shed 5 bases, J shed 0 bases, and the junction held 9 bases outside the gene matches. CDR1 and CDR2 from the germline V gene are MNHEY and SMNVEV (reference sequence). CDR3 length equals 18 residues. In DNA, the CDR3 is TGTGCCAGCAGTGTCACTAGCGGGGGCCCTCTAGCCAAAAACATTCAGTACTTC. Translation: CASSVTSGGPLAKNIQYF.